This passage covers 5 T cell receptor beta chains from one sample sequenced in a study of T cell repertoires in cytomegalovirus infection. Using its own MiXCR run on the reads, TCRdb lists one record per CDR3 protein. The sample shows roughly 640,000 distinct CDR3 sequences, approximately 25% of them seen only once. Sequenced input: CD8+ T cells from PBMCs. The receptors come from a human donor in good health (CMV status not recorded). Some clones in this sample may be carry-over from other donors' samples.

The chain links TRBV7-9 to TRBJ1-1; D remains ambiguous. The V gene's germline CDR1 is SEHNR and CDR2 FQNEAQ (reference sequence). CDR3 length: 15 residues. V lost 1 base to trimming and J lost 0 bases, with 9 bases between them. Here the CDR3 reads CASSLERSVNTEAFF. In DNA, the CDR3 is TGTGCCAGCAGCTTAGAACGTTCAGTGAACACTGAAGCTTTCTTT.

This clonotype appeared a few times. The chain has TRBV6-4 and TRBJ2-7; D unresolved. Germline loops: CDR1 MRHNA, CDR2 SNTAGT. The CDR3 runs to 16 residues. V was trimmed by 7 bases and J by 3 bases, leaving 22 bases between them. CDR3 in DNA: TGTGCCAGCAACGTAGAGTTTTTGGGAAGCAACTACGAGCAGTACGTC. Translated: CASNVEFLGSNYEQYV.

CDR3 DNA: TGTGCCAGCAGCCAAGGGATTATGGACACTGAAGCTTTCTTT. This encodes CASSQGIMDTEAFF. The gene calls are TRBV14 and TRBJ1-1; no clear D. Trimming removed 1 base at V and 3 bases at J, with 9 bases between. This CDR3 is built from 14 residues. Germline V gene sequence: CDR1 SGHDN, CDR2 FVKESK. Using reference TRBV14 and TRBJ1-1 for the parts outside the CDR3, the full variable domain is EAGVTQFPSHSVIEKGQTVTLRCDPISGHDNLYWYRRVMGKEIKFLLHFVKESKQDESGMPNNRFLAERTGGTYSTLKVQPAELEDSGVYFCASSQGIMDTEAFFGQGTRLTVV.

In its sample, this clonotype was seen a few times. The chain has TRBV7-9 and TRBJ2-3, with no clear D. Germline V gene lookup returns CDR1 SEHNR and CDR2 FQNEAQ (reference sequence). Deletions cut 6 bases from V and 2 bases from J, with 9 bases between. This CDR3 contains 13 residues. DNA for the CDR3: TGTGCCAGCAGACCGGACGCCACAGATACGCAGTATTTT. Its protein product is CASRPDATDTQYF.

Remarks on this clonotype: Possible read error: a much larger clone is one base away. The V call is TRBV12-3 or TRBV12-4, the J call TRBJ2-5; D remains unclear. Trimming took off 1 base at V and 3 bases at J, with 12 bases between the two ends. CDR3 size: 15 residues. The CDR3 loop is CASSLDSIPEETQYF. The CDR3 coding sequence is TGTGCCAGCAGTTTAGACAGTATTCCTGAAGAGACCCAGTACTTC.